Shown below are 29 T cell receptor beta chains from a single sample sequenced in a study of cytomegalovirus exposure and HLA in healthy donors. The PCR was carried out with 60 Vbeta primers and 13 Jbeta primers. Measured with immunoSEQ multiplex PCR; TCRdb has only the in-frame clones, and not every one. The data contain 70,000 to 95,000 clones, approximately 80% of them singletons. Sequencing was carried out using PBMCs. These receptors came from a human donor in good health.

The chain is built from TRBV21-1 and TRBJ1-1; the DNA was not compared with TRBD1, the D call given in the table. TRBV21-1 is reported as a pseudogene. The CDR3 sequence is 16 residues long. In DNA, the CDR3 is TGTGCCAGCAGCAAAAGGGCGGGACAGGGGTTAACTGAAGCTTTCTTT. It yields the protein CASSKRAGQGLTEAFF.

The chain employs TRBV10-3 and TRBJ1-1, with a weak D call TRBD1 (6 bases). This CDR3 is built from 15 residues. Germline V gives CDR1 ENHRY, CDR2 SYGVKD. Trimming cost V 0 bases and J 1 base, with 9 bases left between them. CDR3 sequence (DNA): TGTGCCATCAGTGAGTCGGGAGGGGGGAACACTGAAGCTTTCTTT. This translates into CAISESGGGNTEAFF.

This clone was detected a few times. The rearrangement joins TRBV4-3 to TRBJ1-6, with 8 bases aligning to TRBD1. The CDR3 is made up of 16 amino acids. Trimming took 0 bases from V and 6 from J; bases not matched to a gene: 4. Germline CDR1 is LGHNA and CDR2 is YSLEER. The CDR3 here is CASSQEGTGINSPLHF. CDR3 nucleotides: TGCGCCAGCAGCCAAGAGGGGACAGGCATTAATTCACCCCTCCACTTT.

The gene calls are TRBV2 and TRBJ2-5; TRBD2 agrees at 8 bases. V trimming: 2 bases; J trimming: 4 bases; junction bases outside the gene matches: 3. Germline values: CDR1 SNHLY, CDR2 FYNNEI. This CDR3 has 14 residues. CDR3 sequence (DNA): TGTGCCAGCAGTGAATACGGGGGGGGAGAGACCCAGTACTTC. It is translated as CASSEYGGGETQYF. Full variable domain (outside the CDR3, taken from reference TRBV2 and TRBJ2-5): EPEVTQTPSHQVTQMGQEVILRCVPISNHLYFYWYRQILGQKVEFLVSFYNNEISEKSEIFDDQFSVERPDGSNFTLKIRSTKLEDSAMYFCASSEYGGGETQYFGPGTRLLVL.

The rearrangement joins TRBV5-4 to TRBJ1-2; TRBD1 might be the D (6 bases). The V gene lost 0 bases and the J gene lost 7 bases, with 16 bases spanning the gap. The V gene's germline CDR1 is SGHNT and CDR2 YYREEE (reference sequence). CDR3 length: 15 amino acids. As DNA, the CDR3 is TGTGCCAGCAGCTTGGGGGGGACAAGGTTTGGTGGCTACACCTTC. It is translated as CASSLGGTRFGGYTF.

This clone was seen once. This sequence joins TRBV29-1 and TRBJ2-1, with TRBD2 as a possible D gene (6 bases). Deletions cut 7 bases from V and 6 bases from J, with 16 bases between. Per germline, CDR1 SQVTM and CDR2 ANQGSEA. The CDR3 runs 13 residues. The CDR3 is CSAPGTWSNEQFF. Written as DNA, the CDR3 is TGCAGCGCTCCCGGGACTTGGTCCAATGAGCAGTTCTTC.

The chain employs TRBV13 and TRBJ2-7; 11 bases are shared with TRBD2. The CDR3 sequence is 15 residues long. Germline CDR1 and CDR2: PRHDT and FYEKMQ (reference sequence). V lost 3 bases to trimming and J lost 8 bases; unmatched junction nucleotides: 9. As DNA, the CDR3 is TGTGCCAGCAGCTTTGATAGGACTAGCGGGCCCAAGCAGTACTTC. Protein: CASSFDRTSGPKQYF.

The chain combines TRBV30 with TRBJ2-2, with D perhaps matching TRBD2 (5 bases). CDR3 length: 13 residues. V was trimmed by 3 bases and J by 6 bases, leaving 11 bases between them. Per germline, CDR1 GTSNPN and CDR2 SVGIG (reference sequence). CDR3 sequence: CAWSELESGELFF. The DNA of the CDR3 is TGTGCCTGGAGCGAACTAGAATCCGGGGAGCTGTTTTTT.

This CDR3 reads CASSLVSSYEQYF. The DNA for the CDR3 is TGCGCCAGCAGCTTGGTCAGTTCCTACGAGCAGTACTTC. This rearrangement joins TRBV5-1 to TRBJ2-7; unclear D gene. Germline CDR1 reads SGHRS; CDR2 reads YFSETQ. Trimming pared 0 bases from V and 1 base from J, leaving 5 bases between. The CDR3 loop spans 13 amino acids.

This clone was recorded only once. V and J are TRBV5-1 and TRBJ1-5, with TRBD1 identical over 12 bases. CDR1 and CDR2 (germline): SGHRS, YFSETQ. The length of the CDR3 is 15 residues. The ends lost 4 bases at V and 6 bases at J; junction bases unmatched: 5. The CDR3 is CASSPGTGGGQPQHF. The CDR3 nucleotides read TGCGCCAGCAGCCCCGGGACAGGGGGCGGTCAGCCCCAGCATTTT. The full variable domain, its missing parts supplied by reference TRBV5-1 and TRBJ1-5, is KAGVTQTPRYLIKTRGQQVTLSCSPISGHRSVSWYQQTPGQGLQFLFEYFSETQRNKGNFPGRFSGRQFSNSRSEMNVSTLELGDSALYLCASSPGTGGGQPQHFGDGTRLSIL.

This sequence joins TRBV6-5 and TRBJ2-1; 9 positions agree with TRBD1. CDR1 is MNHEY, CDR2 SVGAGI, per germline. The CDR3 spans 14 residues. The J segment lost 4 bases and the V segment lost 7 bases, leaving 5 bases of the junction unmatched. The CDR3, as DNA: TGTGCCAGCACCCCGGGGACAGGGTACAATGAGCAGTTCTTC. Its protein is CASTPGTGYNEQFF.

The chain uses TRBV6-5 and TRBJ1-3; no definite D call. The CDR3 extends over 13 amino acids. Germline V lookup: CDR1 MNHEY, CDR2 SVGAGI. V was shortened by 2 bases and J by 4 bases, with 6 bases between the two germline ends. The CDR3 nucleotides are TGTGCCAGCAGTTACCGGGTGGGAAACACCATATATTTT. It is translated as CASSYRVGNTIYF.

V and J are TRBV29-1 and TRBJ2-3; TRBD2 aligns across 7 bases. This CDR3 region has 12 residues. The trim removed 3 bases at V and 3 bases at J, leaving 0 bases unmatched. Germline CDR1 reads SQVTM; CDR2 reads ANQGSEA. CDR3 nucleotide sequence: TGCAGCGTTGACGGGGGGACAGATACGCAGTATTTT. Amino acids: CSVDGGTDTQYF.

This clone appeared once. The chain links TRBV7-9 to TRBJ1-2; D is perhaps TRBD1 (5 bases). This CDR3 is built from 14 residues. V was trimmed by 3 bases and J by 6 bases, leaving 14 bases between them. Germline-derived CDR1 and CDR2 are SEHNR and FQNEAQ (reference sequence). The CDR3 region is CASSFVGGSNGYTF. The CDR3 DNA sequence: TGTGCCAGCAGCTTCGTCGGGGGAAGCAATGGCTACACCTTC.

The chain recombines TRBV29-1 with TRBJ2-7; the D is unclear. V lost 4 bases and J lost 4, with 17 bases in between. This CDR3 has 14 amino acids. Germline CDR1 and CDR2: SQVTM and ANQGSEA. The CDR3 region is CSVAWRARRYEQYF. CDR3 DNA sequence: TGCAGCGTTGCGTGGAGAGCACGGCGGTACGAGCAGTACTTC.

This chain connects TRBV27 to TRBJ1-5, with unresolved D. Trimming pared 0 bases from V and 4 bases from J, leaving 7 bases between. The CDR3 spans 14 residues. Germline V CDR1 and CDR2: MNHEY, SMNVEV (reference sequence). The DNA for the CDR3 is TGTGCCAGCAGTTTATCGGGCCTTAATCAGCCCCAGCATTTT. Protein sequence: CASSLSGLNQPQHF.

The CDR3 nucleotides are TGTGCCTGGAGCCGGCCCAGGGATGGCTACACCTTC. It encodes CAWSRPRDGYTF. This chain joins TRBV30 and TRBJ1-2; D possibly corresponds to TRBD1 (5 bases). Trimming left V 3 bases short and J 6 bases short, with 11 bases between. Germline V gene lookup returns CDR1 GTSNPN and CDR2 SVGIG (reference sequence). The CDR3 totals 12 residues.

The chain carries TRBV4-1 and TRBJ1-2; TRBD1 might be the D (5 bases). Trimming took off 4 bases at V and 8 bases at J, with 23 bases between the two ends. CDR3 size: 16 residues. CDR1 is MGHRA, CDR2 YSYEKL, per germline. CDR3 nucleotide sequence: TGCGCCAGCAGCCCAGCGGGGCAAGGAAGGTCGGGAGGCTACACCTTC. Amino acid sequence: CASSPAGQGRSGGYTF.

The table lists this clone with a few counts. This chain links TRBV5-1 with TRBJ2-5, with 8 bases matching TRBD2. V shed 4 bases, J shed 2 bases, and the junction held 4 bases outside the gene matches. The CDR3 has 14 amino acids. From germline, CDR1 is SGHRS and CDR2 YFSETQ. The CDR3 DNA reads TGCGCCAGCAGCATTAGCGGGGCACAAGAGACCCAGTACTTC. Translating gives CASSISGAQETQYF.

The chain is built from TRBV4-1 and TRBJ2-7, with 7 bases that match TRBD1. This CDR3 is 14 amino acids long. J gave up 4 bases and V 2 bases, and 5 bases lay outside the gene matches. Germline CDR1 and CDR2: MGHRA and YSYEKL. CDR3 amino acids: CASSQPDRQYEQYF. The CDR3 DNA reads TGCGCCAGCAGCCAACCGGACAGGCAATACGAGCAGTACTTC.

The rearrangement joins TRBV6-5 to TRBJ2-3, with TRBD1 matching 7 bases. The CDR3 contains 13 residues. V lost 5 bases, J lost 4 bases, and 3 bases stayed unmatched. Germline assignment: CDR1 MNHEY and CDR2 SVGAGI. The CDR3 bases are TGTGCCAGCAGTAGGGGGCGCCCAGATACGCAGTATTTT. Amino acid sequence: CASSRGRPDTQYF.

The V call is TRBV25-1, the J call TRBJ1-1; D uncertain. The V end was cut by 2 bases, the J end by 4 bases, with 8 bases between. The CDR3 has 13 amino acids. CDR1 MGHDK and CDR2 SYGVNS come from the germline V gene. The CDR3 loop reads CASSEGSFTEAFF. DNA of the CDR3: TGTGCCAGCAGTGAAGGTAGTTTCACTGAAGCTTTCTTT. Full variable domain (remainder filled in from reference TRBV25-1 and TRBJ1-1): EADIYQTPRYLVIGTGKKITLECSQTMGHDKMYWYQQDPGMELHLIHYSYGVNSTEKGDLSSESTVSRIRTEHFPLTLESARPSHTSQYLCASSEGSFTEAFFGQGTRLTVV.

This clone was found once. V usage is TRBV27 and J usage is TRBJ2-3; TRBD2 matches 10 bases. Germline loops: CDR1 MNHEY, CDR2 SMNVEV (reference sequence). This CDR3 has 16 amino acids. Losses at the gene ends were 7 bases for V and 0 bases for J; bases not matched to a gene: 7. The CDR3 DNA sequence: TGTGCCAGCAAAAAACTAGCGGGGATTAGCACAGATACGCAGTATTTT. It specifies CASKKLAGISTDTQYF.

The J gene is TRBJ2-2, the V gene TRBV6-5; 11 bases are shared with TRBD1. The germline V gene has CDR1 MNHEY and CDR2 SVGAGI. V dropped 6 bases and J dropped 11; count of bases not matched to a gene: 8. CDR3 length: 14 amino acids. CDR3 DNA: TGTGCCAGCAGAGGACAGGGGGCCGGTCGAGAGCTGTTTTTT. Its translation: CASRGQGAGRELFF.

The rearrangement links TRBV18 to TRBJ2-1, with D perhaps matching TRBD1 (5 bases). CDR3 size: 19 residues. Trimming cost V 0 bases and J 7 bases, with 25 bases left between them. CDR1 and CDR2 from the germline V gene are KGHSH and LQKENI. CDR3 residues: CASSPPGPQRLRPRNEQFF. The CDR3, as DNA: TGTGCCAGCTCACCACCGGGGCCCCAAAGGCTCAGACCACGGAATGAGCAGTTCTTC.

The rearrangement uses TRBV5-1 and TRBJ1-1, with D maybe TRBD1 (6 bases). Germline values: CDR1 SGHRS, CDR2 YFSETQ. Deletions cut 4 bases from V and 2 bases from J, with 24 bases between. The CDR3 contains 18 residues. The DNA of the CDR3 is TGCGCCAGCAGCCTGGGTGGGGGGGCCCTAGGGGAAAACACTGAAGCTTTCTTT. Translating gives CASSLGGGALGENTEAFF.

CDR3 loop: CSVDRGRETQYF. The CDR3 bases are TGCAGCGTTGACAGGGGGCGGGAGACCCAGTACTTC. J is TRBJ2-5 and V is TRBV29-1; 8 bases map to TRBD1. Germline lookup yields CDR1 SQVTM and CDR2 ANQGSEA. The CDR3 loop spans 12 amino acids. V lost 3 bases and J lost 5; bases outside the gene matches: 2.

This chain connects TRBV7-9 to TRBJ2-3, with D unclear. Germline assignment: CDR1 SEHNR and CDR2 FQNEAQ (reference sequence). Trimming took off 5 bases at V and 5 bases at J, with 5 bases between the two ends. CDR3 length: 11 residues. CDR3 nucleotides: TGTGCCAGCAGCAATCGAGATACGCAGTATTTT. As protein: CASSNRDTQYF.

The chain recombines TRBV14 with TRBJ1-1; maybe TRBD1 (5 bases). This CDR3 contains 17 residues. V was shortened by 1 base and J by 3 bases, with 18 bases between the two germline ends. Germline-derived CDR1 and CDR2 are SGHDN and FVKESK. The CDR3 is CASSQVSSGLGYTEAFF. As DNA, the CDR3 is TGTGCCAGCAGCCAAGTTTCGTCAGGGTTGGGTTACACTGAAGCTTTCTTT.